The 10 T cell receptor beta chains below come from one sample, sequenced in a study of cytomegalovirus exposure and HLA in healthy donors. 13 Jbeta primers and 60 Vbeta primers were used for the PCR. Sequencing was performed with immunoSEQ multiplex PCR; in TCRdb, only in-frame clones are kept and a portion is missing. The data contain around 150,000 clones, approximately 61% of them seen just once; the ten biggest clones take up over 1.5%. Specimen: PBMCs. These receptors all stem from a human donor in good health.

Worth noting for this clone: Distinct nucleotide sequences in the sample also encode this CDR3. The V gene is TRBV18, the J gene TRBJ2-3, with 12 positions matching TRBD2. The V segment lost 2 bases and the J segment 0 bases; nucleotides outside the gene matches: 0. The CDR3 is 16 amino acids. The germline gives CDR1 KGHSH, CDR2 LQKENI. DNA for the CDR3: TGTGCCAGCTCACCAGGGACTAGCGGGAGCACAGATACGCAGTATTTT. This encodes CASSPGTSGSTDTQYF.

The chain is built from TRBV18 and TRBJ2-7, with 9 positions matching TRBD1. J was trimmed by 1 base and V by 4 bases; bases with no gene match: 5. The CDR3 extends over 15 amino acids. Germline-derived CDR1 and CDR2 are KGHSH and LQKENI. CDR3 residues: CASSLTGGASYEQYF. CDR3 coding DNA: TGTGCCAGCTCACTAACAGGGGGCGCGTCCTACGAGCAGTACTTC.

This clone was picked up a small number of times. V and J are TRBV11-3 and TRBJ2-5, with 9 positions matching TRBD1. The V and J ends lost 5 bases and 4 bases, in that order; junction bases with no gene match: 8. This CDR3 has 15 amino acids. Germline V gene data show CDR1 as SGHNT and CDR2 as YENEEA. The CDR3 region has the DNA TGTGCCAGCAGCCGACCGGGACAGGGAGGAGAGACCCAGTACTTC. Translating it yields CASSRPGQGGETQYF. The full variable domain, its missing parts supplied by reference TRBV11-3 and TRBJ2-5, is EAGVVQSPRYKIIEKKQPVAFWCNPISGHNTLYWYLQNLGQGPELLIRYENEEAVDDSQLPKDRFSAERLKGVDSTLKIQPAELGDSAVYLCASSRPGQGGETQYFGPGTRLLVL.

The V and J genes are TRBV2 and TRBJ1-2, with a possible D match to TRBD1 (6 bases). The germline CDR1 and CDR2 sequences are SNHLY and FYNNEI. The germline V and J ends were trimmed by 2 bases and 1 base, with 8 bases remaining between them. CDR3 length equals 14 residues. The CDR3 DNA follows: TGTGCCAGCAGTGAACAGGGGATTAACTATGGCTACACCTTC. Its translation is CASSEQGINYGYTF.

J is TRBJ1-4 and V is TRBV5-1, with unresolved D. This CDR3 is built from 16 residues. Germline CDR1 reads SGHRS; CDR2 reads YFSETQ. Trimming left V 2 bases short and J 0 bases short, with 11 bases between. CDR3 coding DNA: TGCGCCAGCAGCTTTCGTAGTCCTTCAACTAATGAAAAACTGTTTTTT. Translating it yields CASSFRSPSTNEKLFF.

The genes are TRBV14 and TRBJ2-1; 9 nucleotides line up with TRBD1. The CDR3 spans 17 residues. The ends lost 2 bases at V and 8 bases at J; junction bases unmatched: 13. The germline V gene encodes CDR1 SGHDN and CDR2 FVKESK. CDR3 sequence reads: CASSQPPGQGKVYEQFF. CDR3 coding DNA: TGTGCCAGCAGCCAACCCCCGGGACAGGGTAAGGTCTATGAGCAGTTCTTC.

The gene calls are TRBV11-2 and TRBJ1-1, with D tentatively TRBD1 (6 bases). This CDR3 spans 14 amino acids. Germline CDR1 SGHAT, CDR2 FQNNGV. Between the trimmed V and J ends, which lost 4 bases and 4 bases, there was a span of 13 bases. The DNA of the CDR3 is TGTGCCAGCAGCTCCCAGGGGAAGGGCACTGAAGCTTTCTTT. Translated: CASSSQGKGTEAFF.

The rearrangement links TRBV7-9 to TRBJ2-1; tentatively, D is TRBD2 (6 bases). The V gene lost 5 bases and the J gene lost 3 bases, with 11 bases spanning the gap. This CDR3 is built from 14 residues. The germline V gene has CDR1 SEHNR and CDR2 FQNEAQ (reference sequence). The DNA of the CDR3 is TGTGCCAGCAGCCCCCCGGACTACTACAATGAGCAGTTCTTC. Its protein product is CASSPPDYYNEQFF.

In this sample, this clone turned up a few times. The CDR3 sequence: CASSLGTVPPLNYGYTF. In DNA form, the CDR3 reads TGTGCCAGCAGCTTGGGAACAGTTCCCCCCCTCAACTATGGCTACACCTTC. The gene calls are TRBV5-6 and TRBJ1-2; D call uncertain. Looked up from germline, CDR1 is SGHDT and CDR2 is YYEEEE. CDR3 length: 17 amino acids. The V end lost 0 bases, the J end lost 2 bases, and 17 bases lay between the germline ends.

As regards this clone: The same CDR3 is also encoded by other DNA sequences in this sample. The chain recombines TRBV10-3 with TRBJ1-2; D perhaps matches TRBD1 (5 bases). V lost 0 bases and J lost 2, with 10 bases in between. The germline CDR1 and CDR2 sequences are ENHRY and SYGVKD. The CDR3 loop spans 15 amino acids. This CDR3 is CAISESRGSNYGYTF. The CDR3 nucleotides read TGTGCCATCAGTGAGTCGCGGGGCTCAAACTATGGCTACACCTTC.